The next 32 T cell receptor beta chains were all read from a single sample in a study of blood T cell repertoires in COVID-19. Profiled with immunoSEQ multiplex PCR; TCRdb holds only in-frame clones, not every one. The sample lists 150,000 to 200,000 clones, about 90% occurring once. The specimen was PBMCs or T cells enriched from blood (not recorded which). The source is a woman aged 50 to 60 who had recovered from COVID-19.

This clone showed up just once. The chain combines TRBV9 with TRBJ1-5; 7 positions agree with TRBD1. Germline trimming cut 4 bases from V and 4 bases from J; bases unmatched to any gene: 5. CDR3 length: 14 amino acids. The germline V gene has CDR1 SGDLS and CDR2 YYNGEE. This CDR3 reads CASSKGAGNQPQHF. Written as DNA, the CDR3 is TGTGCCAGCAGCAAGGGGGCGGGGAATCAGCCCCAGCATTTT.

The chain has TRBV5-4 and TRBJ2-5, with 9 positions matching TRBD2. CDR1 is SGHNT and CDR2 is YYREEE in the germline V gene (reference sequence). CDR3 length equals 15 residues. V shed 1 base and J 0 bases; nucleotides not matched to a gene: 1. The CDR3 is CASSLSGGYQETQYF. In DNA, the CDR3 is TGTGCCAGCAGCTTGAGCGGGGGGTACCAAGAGACCCAGTACTTC.

The chain couples TRBV5-6 to TRBJ2-3; D ambiguous. Germline CDR1 is SGHDT and CDR2 is YYEEEE. CDR3 length: 12 amino acids. The germline V and J ends were trimmed by 2 bases and 1 base, with 2 bases remaining between them. The CDR3 region has the DNA TGTGCCAGCAGCTTCGGCACAGATACGCAGTATTTT. This encodes CASSFGTDTQYF.

The chain has TRBV28 and TRBJ2-5; possible D gene TRBD2, 6 bases. Germline V lookup: CDR1 MDHEN, CDR2 SYDVKM. With 6 bases removed from V and 1 base from J, the gap between germline ends came to 9 bases. There are 13 residues in the CDR3. The CDR3 region is CASSLGGQETQYF. CDR3 in DNA: TGTGCCAGCAGCCTGGGGGGCCAAGAGACCCAGTACTTC. Looking up the rest from reference TRBV28 and TRBJ2-5 gives the full variable domain: DVKVTQSSRYLVKRTGEKVFLECVQDMDHENMFWYRQDPGLGLRLIYFSYDVKMKEKGDIPEGYSVSREKKERFSLILESASTNQTSMYLCASSLGGQETQYFGPGTRLLVL.

The rearrangement joins TRBV11-2 to TRBJ2-4; TRBD2 matches at 7 bases. The CDR3 totals 18 residues. Per the germline V gene, CDR1 is SGHAT and CDR2 is FQNNGV. The V gene end was trimmed by 4 bases and the J gene end by 0 bases; junction bases not matched to a gene: 12. The CDR3 loop reads CASSSPGGGSLAKNIQYF. CDR3 bases: TGTGCCAGCAGCTCCCCGGGGGGAGGTTCCCTAGCCAAAAACATTCAGTACTTC.

Only one count was recorded for this clone. The gene calls are TRBV20-1 and TRBJ1-5, with 11 bases fitting TRBD1. CDR1 DFQATT and CDR2 SNEGSKA come from the germline V gene (reference sequence). The CDR3 loop spans 16 amino acids. V shed 3 bases and J 4 bases; nucleotides not matched to a gene: 8. The CDR3 here is CSASKGQGDRNQPQHF. In DNA form, the CDR3 reads TGCAGTGCTAGTAAGGGACAGGGGGATCGTAATCAGCCCCAGCATTTT.

This CDR3 reads CATSQGVTLSYEQYF. The CDR3 nucleotides are TGTGCCACCAGCCAAGGGGTTACGCTCTCCTACGAGCAGTACTTC. This chain connects TRBV15 to TRBJ2-7; tentative D call: TRBD1 (5 bases). Trimming removed 5 bases from V and 0 bases from J, with 14 bases in between. This CDR3 has 15 residues. Germline CDR1 is LNHNV and CDR2 is YYDKDF (reference sequence).

The J gene is TRBJ2-7, the V gene TRBV5-4; a weak D match, TRBD2 (7 bases). Looked up from germline, CDR1 is SGHNT and CDR2 is YYREEE (reference sequence). Between the trimmed V and J ends, which lost 4 bases and 6 bases, there was a span of 20 bases. The CDR3 extends over 15 amino acids. The DNA of the CDR3 is TGTGCCAGCAGCCCGCCGGGGGCGGGAGATAGCGAGCAGTACTTC. Translated: CASSPPGAGDSEQYF.

This clone has just a few counts. This same CDR3 is encoded by further DNA sequences in the sample. This chain links TRBV6-5 with TRBJ1-1; D perhaps matches TRBD1 (6 bases). The V and J ends lost 0 bases and 6 bases respectively, with 11 bases between them. From germline, CDR1 is MNHEY and CDR2 SVGAGI. The CDR3 contains 14 residues. CDR3 DNA: TGTGCCAGCAGTTACTCGGGGGGGCATCCTGAAGCTTTCTTT. It specifies CASSYSGGHPEAFF.

This clone has a single count. The chain joins TRBV2 to TRBJ2-3; 7 bases match TRBD2. CDR3 length: 17 amino acids. Germline assignment: CDR1 SNHLY and CDR2 FYNNEI. V shed 0 bases and J 2 bases; nucleotides not matched to a gene: 8. The CDR3 region has the DNA TGTGCCAGCAGTGAAGCATCAGCGGGATGGGCCACAGATACGCAGTATTTT. Its protein is CASSEASAGWATDTQYF.

The rearrangement joins TRBV28 to TRBJ2-1, with a weak D call TRBD2 (6 bases). The germline V gene has CDR1 MDHEN and CDR2 SYDVKM. V lost 5 bases and J 4 bases, leaving 18 bases between the germline ends. This CDR3 is built from 16 residues. The CDR3 sequence is CASSPHMAGRYNEQFF. In nucleotides, the CDR3 is TGTGCCAGCAGTCCACACATGGCGGGAAGATACAATGAGCAGTTCTTC.

J is TRBJ2-1 and V is TRBV9, with D unclear. V dropped 3 bases and J dropped 4 bases, with 8 bases sitting between them. The CDR3 sequence is 13 residues long. CDR1 and CDR2 from the germline V gene are SGDLS and YYNGEE. CDR3 protein: CASSALAYNEQFF. CDR3 in DNA: TGTGCCAGCAGCGCGTTGGCTTACAATGAGCAGTTCTTC.

The J gene is TRBJ1-1, the V gene TRBV7-8; 9 bases map to TRBD1. This CDR3 spans 16 amino acids. The V gene's germline CDR1 is SGHVS and CDR2 FQNEAQ. V dropped 2 bases and J dropped 3; count of bases not matched to a gene: 7. The CDR3 loop reads CASSLRTGDMDTEAFF. DNA of the CDR3: TGTGCCAGCAGCTTAAGGACAGGGGATATGGACACTGAAGCTTTCTTT.

The V call is TRBV5-1, the J call TRBJ2-1, with TRBD2 as a possible D gene (6 bases). The germline V and J ends were trimmed by 0 bases and 6 bases, with 22 bases remaining between them. The CDR3 has 18 residues. The germline V gene encodes CDR1 SGHRS and CDR2 YFSETQ. The CDR3 loop reads CASSLDLMTRSGPNEQFF. The CDR3 bases are TGCGCCAGCAGCTTGGACCTAATGACTAGATCGGGGCCCAATGAGCAGTTCTTC.

DNA for the CDR3: TGTGCCAGCAGCTTTGGAGACAGGGCTAACTATGGCTACACCTTC. Translation gives CASSFGDRANYGYTF. J is TRBJ1-2 and V is TRBV5-6; 7 nucleotides align to TRBD1. The trim removed 2 bases at V and 0 bases at J, leaving 4 bases unmatched. This CDR3 is 15 amino acids long. Germline V gene lookup returns CDR1 SGHDT and CDR2 YYEEEE.

This clone was recorded once. The chain combines TRBV10-2 with TRBJ2-7; TRBD2 matches 13 bases. Germline V lookup: CDR1 WSHSY, CDR2 SAAADI. The CDR3 consists of 20 residues. After removal of 7 bases from V and 0 bases from J, the junction contained 18 bases not matched to a gene. The CDR3: CASMGLQGARTSGSSYEQYF. The CDR3 bases are TGCGCCAGCATGGGTTTGCAGGGGGCTAGGACTAGCGGGAGCTCCTACGAGCAGTACTTC.

The gene calls are TRBV7-9 and TRBJ1-2; possible D gene TRBD1, 5 bases. V lost 10 bases to trimming and J lost 2 bases, with 11 bases between them. The CDR3 has 12 residues. Per germline, CDR1 SEHNR and CDR2 FQNEAQ (reference sequence). The CDR3 DNA sequence: TGTGCCATACTCGACAGAAACTATGGCTACACCTTC. Protein product: CAILDRNYGYTF.

The table lists this clone with a count of one. The sample contains more than one DNA sequence encoding this CDR3. The chain employs TRBV19 and TRBJ2-6; a weak D match, TRBD1 (6 bases). Germline V gene lookup returns CDR1 LNHDA and CDR2 SQIVND (reference sequence). V was clipped by 6 bases and J by 3 bases, with 12 bases between them. This CDR3 comprises 15 residues. The CDR3 region is CASRRQAFGANVLTF. The CDR3 DNA follows: TGTGCCAGTAGGAGACAGGCGTTTGGGGCCAACGTCCTGACTTTC. The variable domain in full, with the rest retrieved from reference TRBV19 and TRBJ2-6, is DGGITQSPKYLFRKEGQNVTLSCEQNLNHDAMYWYRQDPGQGLRLIYYSQIVNDFQKGDIAEGYSVSREKKESFPLTVTSAQKNPTAFYLCASRRQAFGANVLTFGAGSRLTVL.

The chain links TRBV19 to TRBJ1-1; TRBD1 agrees at 9 bases. V gave up 9 bases and J gave up 1 base; unmatched junction bases: 12. The CDR3 runs to 16 residues. Germline assignment: CDR1 LNHDA and CDR2 SQIVND (reference sequence). The CDR3: CASIAPLGQGNTEAFF. In nucleotides, the CDR3 is TGTGCCAGCATAGCTCCCCTGGGACAGGGGAACACTGAAGCTTTCTTT.

The rearrangement links TRBV7-9 to TRBJ1-2; D not resolved. V was cut by 4 bases and J by 0 bases, with 6 bases left in between. This CDR3 has 13 amino acids. Germline V gene data show CDR1 as SEHNR and CDR2 as FQNEAQ (reference sequence). The chain's CDR3 is CASSSRTNYGYTF. The CDR3 nucleotides are TGTGCCAGCAGCTCCAGAACTAACTATGGCTACACCTTC.

CDR3 loop: CASSVAGTASYNEQFF. The CDR3 coding sequence is TGTGCCAGCAGCGTAGCCGGGACTGCCTCCTACAATGAGCAGTTCTTC. J is TRBJ2-1 and V is TRBV9; a possible D gene is TRBD2 (6 bases). CDR1 is SGDLS and CDR2 is YYNGEE in the germline V gene. V was shortened by 0 bases and J by 0 bases, with 10 bases between the two germline ends. The CDR3 sequence is 16 residues long.

This chain uses TRBV19 with TRBJ2-5; 8 bases fit TRBD1. Losses at the gene ends were 6 bases for V and 5 bases for J; bases not matched to a gene: 11. Germline V gives CDR1 LNHDA, CDR2 SQIVND (reference sequence). The CDR3 extends over 15 amino acids. For the CDR3, the DNA is TGTGCCAGTAGACCGGGACAGGCAACTTTCGAGACCCAGTACTTC. It yields the protein CASRPGQATFETQYF. The complete variable domain, with remaining parts taken from reference TRBV19 and TRBJ2-5, reads DGGITQSPKYLFRKEGQNVTLSCEQNLNHDAMYWYRQDPGQGLRLIYYSQIVNDFQKGDIAEGYSVSREKKESFPLTVTSAQKNPTAFYLCASRPGQATFETQYFGPGTRLLVL.

The rearrangement uses TRBV10-3 and TRBJ2-3, with TRBD2 identical over 8 bases. Germline CDR1 reads ENHRY; CDR2 reads SYGVKD. The CDR3 is 15 amino acids. V trimming: 0 bases; J trimming: 1 base; junction bases outside the gene matches: 0. The CDR3 coding sequence is TGTGCCATCAGTGAGTCGACTAGCGGCACAGATACGCAGTATTTT. Translating gives CAISESTSGTDTQYF.

The chain employs TRBV7-9 and TRBJ2-7; 9 bases match TRBD2. J lost 2 bases, V lost 5 bases, and 10 bases had no gene match. Per the germline V gene, CDR1 is SEHNR and CDR2 is FQNEAQ (reference sequence). This CDR3 is 16 amino acids long. CDR3 DNA sequence: TGTGCCAGCAGCCCAGCGGGACTAGCAGAGACCTACGAGCAGTACTTC. The encoded protein is CASSPAGLAETYEQYF.

The V gene is TRBV7-9, the J gene TRBJ1-4, with 7 bases identical to TRBD1. V shed 5 bases, J shed 0 bases, and the junction held 9 bases outside the gene matches. Germline CDR1 and CDR2: SEHNR and FQNEAQ (reference sequence). CDR3 length: 17 residues. For the CDR3, the DNA is TGTGCCAGCAGCCCGAGGGACAGACTTACAACTAATGAAAAACTGTTTTTT. Translated: CASSPRDRLTTNEKLFF. Drawing the rest from reference TRBV7-9 and TRBJ1-4, the complete variable domain is DTGVSQNPRHKITKRGQNVTFRCDPISEHNRLYWYRQTLGQGPEFLTYFQNEAQLEKSRLLSDRFSAERPKGSFSTLEIQRTEQGDSAMYLCASSPRDRLTTNEKLFFGSGTQLSVL.

J is TRBJ2-7 and V is TRBV21-1; the table's D call of TRBD2 was not tested on the DNA. TRBV21-1 is recorded as a pseudogene. CDR3 length: 13 amino acids. The CDR3 spells CASSKKPVYEQYF. The CDR3 region has the DNA TGTGCCAGCAGCAAAAAACCGGTCTACGAGCAGTACTTC.

V usage is TRBV6-5 and J usage is TRBJ1-2, with 9 bases identical to TRBD1. CDR1 MNHEY and CDR2 SVGAGI come from the germline V gene. The CDR3 is 11 residues long. The trim removed 9 bases at V and 7 bases at J, leaving 3 bases unmatched. The CDR3 bases are TGTGCCAGTACAGGGGGCTTTGGCTACACCTTC. Its protein is CASTGGFGYTF.

This rearrangement joins TRBV18 to TRBJ1-4, with 7 bases aligning to TRBD1. The V gene's germline CDR1 is KGHSH and CDR2 LQKENI. This CDR3 is 13 amino acids long. J was trimmed by 5 bases and V by 4 bases; bases with no gene match: 1. Here the CDR3 DNA reads TGTGCCAGCTCACGGGACAGAAATGAAAAACTGTTTTTT. This encodes CASSRDRNEKLFF. Supplemented by reference TRBV18 and TRBJ1-4, the full variable domain reads NAGVMQNPRHLVRRRGQEARLRCSPMKGHSHVYWYRQLPEEGLKFMVYLQKENIIDESGMPKERFSAEFPKEGPSILRIQQVVRGDSAAYFCASSRDRNEKLFFGSGTQLSVL.

This clone was picked up one time. The chain couples TRBV5-1 to TRBJ2-5, with 8 bases that match TRBD1. Germline values: CDR1 SGHRS, CDR2 YFSETQ. The CDR3 covers 14 residues. The junction had 7 bases not matched to a gene; V was cut back by 4 bases and J by 5 bases. CDR3 nucleotides: TGCGCCAGCAGCCCTGGGACAGGCGCGGAGACCCAGTACTTC. It specifies CASSPGTGAETQYF.

The chain has TRBV10-2 and TRBJ2-5; 9 nucleotides align to TRBD2. CDR3 length equals 15 residues. Per the germline V gene, CDR1 is WSHSY and CDR2 is SAAADI. Trimming cost V 5 bases and J 1 base; bases outside gene matches: 5. CDR3 amino acids: CASSRVSGSQETQYF. The CDR3 DNA follows: TGCGCCAGCAGTAGGGTTAGCGGGAGCCAAGAGACCCAGTACTTC.

This clone was found once. The rearrangement links TRBV24-1 to TRBJ2-4; D not resolved. The germline V and J ends were trimmed by 2 bases and 9 bases, with 22 bases remaining between them. Germline V lookup: CDR1 KGHDR, CDR2 SFDVKD. CDR3 length equals 17 residues. The CDR3 sequence: CATSDSAVSWSKGIQYF. The CDR3 DNA is TGTGCCACCAGTGATTCCGCCGTTAGCTGGTCCAAAGGCATTCAGTACTTC.

The chain joins TRBV5-5 to TRBJ1-2, with TRBD1 as a possible D gene (5 bases). The length of the CDR3 is 15 residues. Trimming shortened V by 2 bases and J by 1 base, and 12 bases separated the two germline ends. Germline values: CDR1 SGHKS, CDR2 YYEKEE (reference sequence). CDR3 nucleotides: TGTGCCAGCAGCTTTGGTACAGGATATAACTATGGCTACACCTTC. Translated: CASSFGTGYNYGYTF.